A selection of T cell receptor beta chains follows, all from one sample in a study of graft-versus-host responses after intestinal transplantation. These receptors' targets are unknown. Assay used: immunoSEQ multiplex PCR; TCRdb lists only in-frame clones, some missing. The data show more than 100,000 clones, with over 85% seen just once and around 0.12% held by the top ten. The sample was unstimulated CD4+ T cells sorted from spleen or lymph node cells, taken before intestinal transplant. These receptors all stem from a human donor who received an intestinal transplant. Each CDR3 is given with its conserved first and last residue. The D gene is left open where the match is weak. The size entry is marked missing in some rows and otherwise reads once, few, many or a size class.

D	J	size	V	CDR3	DNA
TRBD2	TRBJ2-7	NA	TRBV28	CASSLFRREKYEQYF	TGTGCCAGCAGTTTATTCCGGCGGGAGAAGTACGAGCAGTACTTC
NA	TRBJ2-3	NA	TRBV7-9	CASSLEYRPTDTQYF	TGTGCCAGCAGCTTAGAATACCGCCCCACAGATACGCAGTATTTT
TRBD1	TRBJ2-2	few	TRBV10-3	CAISEWTGVDPGELFF	TGTGCCATCAGTGAGTGGACAGGGGTCGACCCCGGGGAGCTGTTTTTT
NA	TRBJ2-7	NA	TRBV19	CASSKAGQLEYEQYF	TGTGCCAGTAGTAAGGCAGGCCAACTGGAATACGAGCAGTACTTC
NA	TRBJ1-4	few	TRBV5-1	CASSLAGPDEKLFF	TGCGCCAGCAGCTTGGCCGGGCCGGATGAAAAACTGTTTTTT
NA	TRBJ2-2	NA	TRBV7-9	CASSLYRATGELFF	TGTGCCAGCAGCCTCTACAGGGCCACCGGGGAGCTGTTTTTT
TRBD2	TRBJ2-1	once	TRBV7-8	CASSLSGLARNEQFF	TGTGCCAGCAGCTTATCGGGACTAGCAAGGAATGAGCAGTTCTTC
NA	TRBJ1-2	NA	TRBV7-9	CASSLQGIHGYTF	TGTGCCAGCAGCTTACAGGGAATCCATGGCTACACCTTC
NA	TRBJ1-5	NA	TRBV25-1	CASRRGRQPQHF	TGTGCCAGCAGGCGGGGGCGGCAGCCCCAGCATTTT
NA	TRBJ1-2	NA	TRBV18	CASSPSGGAYGYTF	TGTGCCAGCTCACCGTCGGGGGGCGCCTATGGCTACACCTTC
TRBD2	TRBJ2-1	NA	TRBV19	CASSFGTSGLSSYNEQFF	TGTGCCAGTAGCTTCGGGACTAGCGGGTTGAGCTCCTACAATGAGCAGTTCTTC
TRBD2	TRBJ2-1	NA	TRBV28	CASSPQKVGGPYNEQFF	TGTGCCAGCAGCCCCCAGAAGGTGGGAGGGCCCTACAATGAGCAGTTCTTC
TRBD1	TRBJ1-1	NA	TRBV11-2	CASSSYPGQGGNTEAFF	TGTGCCAGCAGCTCCTACCCGGGACAGGGTGGGAACACTGAAGCTTTCTTT
NA	TRBJ1-2	NA	TRBV6-1	CASSEGIRGGYYGYTF	TGTGCCAGCAGTGAGGGGATCCGGGGCGGCTACTATGGCTACACCTTC
NA	TRBJ2-7	NA	TRBV2	CASSGEGYEQYF	TGTGCCAGCAGCGGAGAAGGTTACGAGCAGTACTTC
TRBD1	TRBJ2-3	NA	TRBV2	CACLKGQVPSTDTQYF	TGCGCTTGCTTGAAAGGACAGGTCCCTAGCACAGATACGCAGTATTTT
NA	TRBJ2-2	NA	TRBV5-1	CASSNAHLLAGELFF	TGCGCCAGCAGCAACGCACACCTACTAGCCGGGGAGCTGTTTTTT
TRBD1	TRBJ1-5	NA	TRBV9	CASSEGTDYSNQPQHF	TGTGCCAGCAGCGAGGGGACAGATTATAGCAATCAGCCCCAGCATTTT
TRBD2	TRBJ2-1	NA	TRBV7-6	CASSLGLAGGPGFF	TGTGCCAGCAGCTTAGGCCTAGCGGGAGGGCCGGGGTTCTTC
TRBD1	TRBJ1-5	NA	TRBV29-1	CSVVDRGNQPQHF	TGCAGCGTTGTGGACAGGGGCAATCAGCCCCAGCATTTT
NA	TRBJ2-2	NA	TRBV7-7	CASSPRTGELFF	TGTGCTAGCAGCCCCCGCACCGGGGAGCTGTTTTTT
NA	TRBJ1-2	NA	TRBV7-9	CASSLVGGYTF	TGTGCCAGCAGCTTAGTGGGTGGCTACACCTTC
NA	TRBJ2-3	NA	TRBV18	CASSPTDTQYF	TGTGCCAGCTCACCCACAGATACGCAGTATTTT
NA	TRBJ1-1	NA	TRBV6-1	CASSEFRSRSEAFF	TGTGCCAGCAGTGAATTCAGAAGCCGGTCTGAAGCTTTCTTT
NA	TRBJ2-7	once	TRBV18	CATGQTMDEQYF	TGTGCCACCGGACAGACGATGGACGAGCAGTACTTT
TRBD2	TRBJ2-2	NA	TRBV7-6	CASSSGTRVGELFF	TGTGCCAGCAGCTCCGGGACTAGGGTCGGGGAGCTGTTTTTT
NA	TRBJ1-5	NA	TRBV11-2	CASSLEGETQPQHF	TGTGCCAGCAGCTTGGAGGGGGAAACACAGCCCCAGCATTTT
TRBD1	TRBJ2-6	NA	TRBV27	CASSPLPRTGFDGGANVLTF	TGTGCCAGCAGTCCTCTACCCCGGACAGGGTTTGATGGTGGGGCCAACGTCCTGACTTTC
NA	TRBJ1-5	NA	TRBV5-1	CASSPGTSGSNQPQHF	TGCGCCAGCAGCCCAGGGACTTCGGGGAGCAATCAGCCCCAGCATTTT
NA	TRBJ1-3	NA	TRBV7-8	CASSFLLGAGNTIYF	TGTGCCAGCAGCTTCTTACTAGGGGCTGGAAACACCATATATTTT
NA	TRBJ2-7	NA	TRBV6-5	CASSYSRAGGVYEQYF	TGTGCCAGCAGTTACTCTCGGGCAGGGGGGGTCTACGAGCAGTACTTC
NA	TRBJ2-1	NA	TRBV7-7	CASSLEARGEQFF	TGTGCTAGCAGCTTAGAGGCGCGGGGTGAGCAGTTCTTC
TRBD1	TRBJ1-1	once	TRBV28	CASSLTQGVGGGGTEAFF	TGTGCCAGCAGTTTAACCCAGGGGGTGGGGGGGGGAGGGACTGAAGCTTTCTTT
TRBD1	TRBJ1-5	NA	TRBV2	CASSGFTGDQPQHF	TGTGCCAGCTCGGGGTTCACAGGGGATCAGCCCCAGCATTTT